This T cell receptor beta chain was sequenced for a study of T cell repertoires in cytomegalovirus infection. This CDR3 spans 17 amino acids. Trimming shortened V by 4 bases and J by 0 bases, and 14 bases separated the two germline ends. The germline gives CDR1 SGHDT, CDR2 YYEEEE. Note on this clonotype: Its antigen is still unknown.

TCRdb processed the reads anew with MiXCR; each CDR3 protein has one entry. The sample has more than 300,000 distinct CDR3 sequences, approximately 35% seen once; the top ten hold about 13%. This receptor was taken from a human donor in good health (CMV status not recorded). Some clones in this sample may be carry-over from other donors' samples. The chain couples TRBV5-6 to TRBJ1-6, with a weak D call TRBD1 (5 bases). The sample here was cultured PBMCs, taken from culture after CMV antigen stimulation. CDR3 nucleotide sequence: TGTGCCAGCAGCAGGGGCCATCTAAACTCCTATAATTCACCCCTCCACTTT. Its protein product is CASSRGHLNSYNSPLHF.